Listed below are T cell receptor beta chains from one sample, sequenced in a study of cytomegalovirus exposure and HLA in healthy donors. Data came from immunoSEQ multiplex PCR; TCRdb stores just in-frame clones and leaves some out. Among fewer than 45,000 clones, 70% to 80% were seen once, and the ten largest hold around 3.5%. What was sequenced was PBMCs. The origin of the receptors is a woman aged 30 to 39 in good health and CMV-seronegative. CDR3s include the opening cysteine and the closing phenylalanine or tryptophan. Fields, in order: clone size, J gene, V gene, D gene, CDR3 protein, CDR3 DNA. The D gene is left open where the match is weak. Only some rows state a clone size, as once, few, many or a class for expanded clones.

>.|TRBJ1-1|TRBV7-9|.
CASGGSRTAVKAFF
TGTGCCAGCGGGGGTTCCCGGACAGCTGTTAAAGCTTTCTTT
>.|TRBJ2-5|TRBV2|.
CASRKGEETQYF
TGTGCCAGCAGGAAAGGGGAAGAGACCCAGTACTTC
>.|TRBJ2-7|TRBV27|TRBD1
CASSLAGKSGTGGTYEQYF
TGTGCCAGCAGTTTAGCCGGCAAGTCCGGGACAGGGGGCACCTACGAGCAGTACTTC
>.|TRBJ2-6|TRBV9|TRBD1
CASRWGQTSGANVLTF
TGTGCCAGCAGGTGGGGACAGACCTCTGGGGCCAACGTCCTGACTTTC
>.|TRBJ2-7|TRBV11-2|.
CASSLELYYEQYF
TGTGCCAGCAGCTTAGAGCTCTACTACGAGCAGTACTTC
>.|TRBJ2-1|TRBV25-1|.
CASSDGNSYNEQFF
TGTGCCAGCAGTGATGGAAACAGTTACAATGAGCAGTTCTTC
>.|TRBJ2-1|TRBV10-3|TRBD2
CAISEGLFFRTSGGRGNEQFF
TGTGCCATCAGTGAAGGTCTGTTTTTCAGGACTAGCGGAGGGAGAGGGAATGAGCAGTTCTTC
>.|TRBJ1-5|TRBV2|.
CASSDGQLGQPQHF
TGTGCCAGCAGTGATGGGCAGTTGGGTCAGCCCCAGCATTTT
>.|TRBJ2-5|TRBV2|.
CASKWGVQETQYF
TGTGCCAGCAAGTGGGGGGTCCAAGAGACCCAGTACTTC
>few|TRBJ1-2|TRBV30|TRBD1
CAWTTGDVGYTF
TGTGCCTGGACGACAGGGGATGTTGGCTACACCTTC
>.|TRBJ2-1|TRBV7-3|.
CASSLGGGGLYNEQFF
TGTGCCAGCAGCCTCGGAGGGGGCGGACTCTACAATGAGCAGTTCTTC
>.|TRBJ1-4|TRBV5-6|TRBD1
CASSRGTGEKLFF
TGTGCCAGCTCCCGCGGGACAGGAGAAAAACTGTTTTTT
>few|TRBJ2-5|TRBV10-1|TRBD2
CASSEESGAGETQYF
TGCGCCAGCAGTGAGGAAAGCGGGGCGGGGGAGACCCAGTACTTC
>.|TRBJ1-5|TRBV18|TRBD1
CASRGGVNSNQPQHF
TGTGCCAGCCGAGGGGGCGTTAATAGCAATCAGCCCCAGCATTTT